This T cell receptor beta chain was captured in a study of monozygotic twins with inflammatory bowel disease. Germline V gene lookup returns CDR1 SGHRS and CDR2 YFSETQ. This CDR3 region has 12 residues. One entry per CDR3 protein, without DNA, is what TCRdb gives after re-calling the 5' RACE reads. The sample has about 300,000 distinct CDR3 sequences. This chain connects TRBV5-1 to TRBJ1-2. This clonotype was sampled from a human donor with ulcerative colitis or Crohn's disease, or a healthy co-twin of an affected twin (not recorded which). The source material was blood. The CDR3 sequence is CASSLSGIGYTF.